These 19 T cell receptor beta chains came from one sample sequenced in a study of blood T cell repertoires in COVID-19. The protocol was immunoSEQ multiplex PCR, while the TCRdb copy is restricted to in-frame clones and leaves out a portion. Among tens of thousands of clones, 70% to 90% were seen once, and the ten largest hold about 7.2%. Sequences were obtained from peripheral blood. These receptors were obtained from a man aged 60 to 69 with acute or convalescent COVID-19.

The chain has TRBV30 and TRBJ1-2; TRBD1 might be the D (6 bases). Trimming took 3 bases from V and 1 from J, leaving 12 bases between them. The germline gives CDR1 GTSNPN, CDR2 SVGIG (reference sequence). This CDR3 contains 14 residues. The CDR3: CAWRTRGSNYGYTF. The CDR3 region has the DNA TGTGCCTGGAGAACTAGGGGGAGTAACTATGGCTACACCTTC. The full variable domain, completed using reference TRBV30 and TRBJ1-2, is SQTIHQWPATLVQPVGSPLSLECTVEGTSNPNLYWYRQAAGRGLQLLFYSVGIGQISSEVPQNLSASRPQDRQFILSSKKLLLSDSGFYLCAWRTRGSNYGYTFGSGTRLTVV.

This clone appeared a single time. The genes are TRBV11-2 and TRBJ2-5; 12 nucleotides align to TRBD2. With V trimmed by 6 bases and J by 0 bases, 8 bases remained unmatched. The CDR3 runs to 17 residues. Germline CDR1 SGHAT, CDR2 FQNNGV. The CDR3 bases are TGTGCCAGCAGAAGACTAGCGGGGGCCTCGTACCAAGAGACCCAGTACTTC. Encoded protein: CASRRLAGASYQETQYF.

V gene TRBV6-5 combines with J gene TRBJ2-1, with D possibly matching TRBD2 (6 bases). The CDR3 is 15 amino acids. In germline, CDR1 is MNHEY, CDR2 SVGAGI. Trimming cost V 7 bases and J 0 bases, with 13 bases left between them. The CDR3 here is CASTRDLSSYNEQFF. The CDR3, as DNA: TGTGCCAGCACCCGGGACTTAAGCTCCTACAATGAGCAGTTCTTC.

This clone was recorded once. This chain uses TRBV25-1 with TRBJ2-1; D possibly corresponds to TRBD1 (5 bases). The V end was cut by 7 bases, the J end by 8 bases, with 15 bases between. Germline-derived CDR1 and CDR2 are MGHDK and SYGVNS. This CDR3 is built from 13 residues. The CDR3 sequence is CASISAGWHEQFF. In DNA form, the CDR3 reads TGTGCCAGCATCTCCGCAGGGTGGCATGAGCAGTTCTTC.

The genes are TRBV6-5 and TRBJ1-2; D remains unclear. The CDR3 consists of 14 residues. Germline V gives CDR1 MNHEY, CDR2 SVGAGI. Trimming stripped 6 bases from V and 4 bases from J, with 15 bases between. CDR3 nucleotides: TGTGCCAGCAGCAGGACTGCAGGACGCTATGGCTACACCTTC. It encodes CASSRTAGRYGYTF.

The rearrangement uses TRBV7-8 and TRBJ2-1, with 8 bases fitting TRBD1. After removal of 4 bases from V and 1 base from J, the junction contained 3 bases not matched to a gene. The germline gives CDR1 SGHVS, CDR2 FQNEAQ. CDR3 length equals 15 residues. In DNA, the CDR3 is TGTGCCAGCAGCTCGCGACAGGGGTCCTACAATGAGCAGTTCTTC. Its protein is CASSSRQGSYNEQFF.

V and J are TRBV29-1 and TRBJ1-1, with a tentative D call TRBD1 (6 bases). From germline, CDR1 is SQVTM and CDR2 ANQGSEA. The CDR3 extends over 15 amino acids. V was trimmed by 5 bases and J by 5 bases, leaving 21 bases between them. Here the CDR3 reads CSVQGTISGGTEAFF. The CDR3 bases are TGCAGCGTTCAGGGGACTATAAGTGGGGGTACTGAAGCTTTCTTT.

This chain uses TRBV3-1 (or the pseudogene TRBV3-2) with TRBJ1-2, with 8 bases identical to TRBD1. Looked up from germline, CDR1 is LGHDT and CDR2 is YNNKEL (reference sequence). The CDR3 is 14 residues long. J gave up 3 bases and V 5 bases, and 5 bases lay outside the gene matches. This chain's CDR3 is CASSETGDYYGYTF. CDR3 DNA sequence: TGTGCCAGCAGCGAGACAGGGGATTACTATGGCTACACCTTC.

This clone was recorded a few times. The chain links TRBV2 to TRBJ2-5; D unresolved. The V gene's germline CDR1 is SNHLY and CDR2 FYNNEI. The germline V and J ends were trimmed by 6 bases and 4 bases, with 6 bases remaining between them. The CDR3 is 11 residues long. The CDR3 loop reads CASRTLETQYF. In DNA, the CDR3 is TGTGCCAGCAGGACTCTAGAGACCCAGTACTTC.

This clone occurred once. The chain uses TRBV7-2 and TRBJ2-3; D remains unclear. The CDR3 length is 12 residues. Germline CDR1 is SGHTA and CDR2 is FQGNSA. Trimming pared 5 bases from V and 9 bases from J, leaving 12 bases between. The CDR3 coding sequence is TGTGCCAGCAGCCCCATGGCCACCACGCAGTATTTT. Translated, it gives CASSPMATTQYF.

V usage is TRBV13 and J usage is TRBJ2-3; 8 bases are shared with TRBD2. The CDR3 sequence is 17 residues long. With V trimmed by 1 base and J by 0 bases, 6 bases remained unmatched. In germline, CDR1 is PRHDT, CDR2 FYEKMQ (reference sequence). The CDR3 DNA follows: TGTGCCAGCAGCTTAGTTGGTAGCGGGGAGAGCACAGATACGCAGTATTTT. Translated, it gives CASSLVGSGESTDTQYF.

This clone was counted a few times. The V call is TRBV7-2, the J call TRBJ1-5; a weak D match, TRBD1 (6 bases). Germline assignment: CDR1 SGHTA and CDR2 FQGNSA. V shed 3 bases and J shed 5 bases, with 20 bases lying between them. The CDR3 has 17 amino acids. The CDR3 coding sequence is TGTGCCAGCAGCTTGCACCCTACAGGGTATCCTTATCAGCCCCAGCATTTT. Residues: CASSLHPTGYPYQPQHF. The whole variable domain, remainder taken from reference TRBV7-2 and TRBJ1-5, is GAGVSQSPSNKVTEKGKDVELRCDPISGHTALYWYRQSLGQGLEFLIYFQGNSAPDKSGLPSDRFSAERTGGSVSTLTIQRTQQEDSAVYLCASSLHPTGYPYQPQHFGDGTRLSIL.

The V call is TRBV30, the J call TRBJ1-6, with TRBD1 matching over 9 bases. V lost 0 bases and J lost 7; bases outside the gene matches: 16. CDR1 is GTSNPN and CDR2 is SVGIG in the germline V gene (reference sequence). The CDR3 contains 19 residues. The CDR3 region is CAWSVRGTGKPRGNSPLHF. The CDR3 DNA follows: TGTGCCTGGAGTGTACGAGGGACAGGGAAGCCAAGGGGGAATTCACCCCTCCACTTT.

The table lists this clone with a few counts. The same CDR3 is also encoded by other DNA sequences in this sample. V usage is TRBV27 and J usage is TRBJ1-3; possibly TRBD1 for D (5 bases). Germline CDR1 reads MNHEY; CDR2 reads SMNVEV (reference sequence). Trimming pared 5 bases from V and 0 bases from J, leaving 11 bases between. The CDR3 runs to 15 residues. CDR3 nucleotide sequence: TGTGCCAGCAGTAGGGGAGGGAGCTCTGGAAACACCATATATTTT. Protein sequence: CASSRGGSSGNTIYF.

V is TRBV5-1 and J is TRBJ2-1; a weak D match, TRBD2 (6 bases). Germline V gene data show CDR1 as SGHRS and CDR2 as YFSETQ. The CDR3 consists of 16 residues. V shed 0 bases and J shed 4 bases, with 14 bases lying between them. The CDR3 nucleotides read TGCGCCAGCAGCTTGGAGCCGGGACTGGGGTACAATGAGCAGTTCTTC. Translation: CASSLEPGLGYNEQFF.

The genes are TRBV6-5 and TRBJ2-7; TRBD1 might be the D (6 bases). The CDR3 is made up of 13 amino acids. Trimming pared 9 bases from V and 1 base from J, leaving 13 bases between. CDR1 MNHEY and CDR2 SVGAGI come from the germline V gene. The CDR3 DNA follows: TGTGCCAGTATTTTCACAGGGTCCTACGAGCAGTACTTC. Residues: CASIFTGSYEQYF.

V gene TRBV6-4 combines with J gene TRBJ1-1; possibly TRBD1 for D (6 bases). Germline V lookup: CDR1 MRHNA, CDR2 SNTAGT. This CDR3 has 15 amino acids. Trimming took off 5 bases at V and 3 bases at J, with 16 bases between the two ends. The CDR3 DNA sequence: TGTGCCAGCAGTAGGTGGGGCAAGGGGGACACTGAAGCTTTCTTT. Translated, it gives CASSRWGKGDTEAFF.

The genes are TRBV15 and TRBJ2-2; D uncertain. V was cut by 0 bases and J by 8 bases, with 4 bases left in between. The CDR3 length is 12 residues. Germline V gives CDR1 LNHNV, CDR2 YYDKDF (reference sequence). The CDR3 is CATSRELGELFF. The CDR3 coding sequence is TGTGCCACCAGCAGAGAATTAGGGGAGCTGTTTTTT.

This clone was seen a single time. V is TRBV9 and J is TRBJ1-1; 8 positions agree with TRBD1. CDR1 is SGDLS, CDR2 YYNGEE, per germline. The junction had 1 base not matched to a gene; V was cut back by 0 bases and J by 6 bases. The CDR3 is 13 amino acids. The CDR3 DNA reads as TGTGCCAGCAGCGTAGTACAGGGGGCTGAAGCTTTCTTT. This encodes CASSVVQGAEAFF.